The source of this T cell receptor beta chain is a study of cytomegalovirus exposure and HLA in healthy donors listed by TCRdb under 2017. A note on the overall study: A later analysis indicated that the 120 validation repertoires were generated on the platform also employed for the 650 to 850 repertoires of the first cohort. Besides the first cohort of 500 to 700 subjects, a separate validation cohort made up of 120 different subjects was used. The study aimed to test whether cataloging public T cell receptors could reveal signatures of past pathogen exposure. To predict cytomegalovirus infection status, the study combined high-throughput TCR immunosequencing, statistical association of individual TCRs with disease status, and machine learning. Here is what the overall study found, with its caveats: In vitro tests confirmed that a few of the cytomegalovirus-associated TCR beta chains recognize cytomegalovirus antigens. In the study, 164 TCR beta chains were listed as associated with cytomegalovirus. The classifier was reported to diagnose cytomegalovirus status with high specificity and sensitivity in both the original cohort and the validation cohort. All 120 or so repertoires were used to score co-occurrence in the validation cohort in a later analysis, because that analysis had no HLA typing for the cohort. It was suggested by the authors that the approach could potentially be generalized to other disease states and immunological phenotypes. While some public TCRs were present in many individuals, most TCR sequences turned up only very rarely across donors. Of the cluster scores, 90% to 95% were above 0 in a later analysis, which found that TCRs clustered in the first cohort also tended to co-occur in the 120 or so validation repertoires.

Germline trimming amounts to 6 bases on V and 8 bases on J, with 6 as the count of junction bases outside the gene matches. The CDR3 starts with the cysteine, ends with the phenylalanine, and has 12 residues. Only the CDR3 part of the read is kept: 36 bases, read in frame from the first base. CDR1 and CDR2 were assigned from the germline V gene as MDHEN and SYDVKM. The library was prepared using the immunoSEQ multiplex PCR assay. In the source study's methods: A statistical classification framework was developed to diagnose cytomegalovirus status using the catalog of TCR beta chain sequences. TCRdb stores this immuneACCESS table with in-frame sequences only. Part of the clones is absent; in the studies checked, under half of the shortfall reflects unresolved V genes, and no reason is known for the rest. V and J calls and clone size are those listed in that table; D and trimming were worked out from the DNA. This sample gives approximately 280,000 clones in total; 88% of them show up just once. Over 0.7% of the sample belongs to the ten largest clones.

Donors formed part of the validation cohort, which comprised 95 to 150 subjects and was distinct from the first cohort of over 500 subjects. This clone appeared a few times. What antigen it recognizes has not been identified. No base quality values were provided; no much bigger clone lies one nucleotide off. The chain is encoded by TRBV28 joined to TRBJ1-2; the central 7 bases match TRBD1. The sample consisted of PBMCs. This TCR was recovered from a woman between 18 and 29 years old in good health and CMV-seronegative. The CDR3 reads as follows: CASSTDRRGYTF. The DNA sequence follows: TGTGCCAGCAGCACGGACAGGCGAGGCTACACCTTC.